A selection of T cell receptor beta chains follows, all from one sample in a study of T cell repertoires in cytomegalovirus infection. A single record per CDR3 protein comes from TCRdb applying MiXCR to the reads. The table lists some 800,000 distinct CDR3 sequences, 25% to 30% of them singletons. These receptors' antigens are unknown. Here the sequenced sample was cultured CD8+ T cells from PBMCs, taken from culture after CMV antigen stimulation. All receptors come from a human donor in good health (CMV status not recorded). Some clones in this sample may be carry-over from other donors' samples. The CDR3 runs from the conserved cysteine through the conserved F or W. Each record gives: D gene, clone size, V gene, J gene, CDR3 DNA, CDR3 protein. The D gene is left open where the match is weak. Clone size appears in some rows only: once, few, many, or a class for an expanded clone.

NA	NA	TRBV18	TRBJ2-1	TGTGCCAGCTCACCGCCGGCCCGGACCTACAATGAGCAGTTCTTC	CASSPPARTYNEQFF
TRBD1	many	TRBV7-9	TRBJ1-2	TGTGCCGAGGAGGCCACAGGGGTAAACTATGGCTACACCTTC	CAEEATGVNYGYTF
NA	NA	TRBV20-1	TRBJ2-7	TGCAGTGCTAGAGTCCCGACGGGTTACGAGCAGTACTTC	CSARVPTGYEQYF
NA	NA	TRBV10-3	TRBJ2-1	TGTGCCATCAGTGAGTCGTGGGGGCGGTCAGACAATGAGCAGTTCTTC	CAISESWGRSDNEQFF
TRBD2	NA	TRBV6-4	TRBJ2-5	TGTGCCAGCCTGGGAAGTCTGAGACTAGCGGGGGGACAAGAGACCCAGTACTTC	CASLGSLRLAGGQETQYF
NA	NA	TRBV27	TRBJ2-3	TGTGCCGTCGCGGGCCTACCTCTTATGGATACGCAGTATTTT	CAVAGLPLMDTQYF
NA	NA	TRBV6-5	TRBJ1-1	TGTGCCAGCAGTTATTTTGGCCCGACGGCTGAAGCTTTCTTT	CASSYFGPTAEAFF
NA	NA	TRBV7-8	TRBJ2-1	TGTGCCAGCAGCTTAGCCCAGGGGGGATTCTACAATGAGCAGTTCTTC	CASSLAQGGFYNEQFF
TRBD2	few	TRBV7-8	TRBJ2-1	TGTGCCAGCAGCTTGTGGAGACTTGAGCGGGGGGCGAATGAGCAGTTCTTC	CASSLWRLERGANEQFF
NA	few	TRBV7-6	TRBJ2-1	TGTGCCAGCATCCCGAACCGGGGAGGAGAGCAGTTCTTC	CASIPNRGGEQFF
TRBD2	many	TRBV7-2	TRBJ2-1	TGTGCCAGCAGCTTGGGGAGGGCCGGGTACAATGAGCAGTTCTTC	CASSLGRAGYNEQFF
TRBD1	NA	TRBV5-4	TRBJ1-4	TGTGCCAGCAGCTGGGACAGCACAACTAATGAAAAACTGTTTTTT	CASSWDSTTNEKLFF
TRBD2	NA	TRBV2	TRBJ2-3	TGTGCCAGCAGAGTAGCGGGGGGGCTGACAGATACGCAGTATTTT	CASRVAGGLTDTQYF
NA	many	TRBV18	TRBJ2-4	TGTGCCAGCTCACCATACACAACGGGGGGCGTGTACATTCAGTACTTC	CASSPYTTGGVYIQYF
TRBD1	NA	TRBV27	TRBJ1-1	TGTGCCAGCAGTCCCAGGGGGGGCCCTGAAGCTTTCTTT	CASSPRGGPEAFF
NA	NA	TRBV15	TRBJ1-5	TGTGCCACCGAGGGGGGACAAACGAGCAATCAGCCCCAGCATTTT	CATEGGQTSNQPQHF
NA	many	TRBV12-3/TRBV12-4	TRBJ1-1	TGTGCCACCTTAAGAGGGGAGGGCACTGAAGCTTTCTTT	CATLRGEGTEAFF
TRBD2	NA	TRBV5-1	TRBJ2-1	TGCGCCAGCAGCACCGCTAGCGGGGGGTACAATGAGCAGTTCTTC	CASSTASGGYNEQFF
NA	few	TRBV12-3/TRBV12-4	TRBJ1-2	TGTGCCAGCAGTCAGTATCCGGGACGGTCTAACTATGGCTACACCTTC	CASSQYPGRSNYGYTF
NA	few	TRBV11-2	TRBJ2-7	TGTGCCAGCAGCTTAGAGGTGCCATACGAGCAGTACTTC	CASSLEVPYEQYF